This is a list of T cell receptor beta chains from one sample in a study of breast tumors, draining lymph nodes, adjacent tissues. One entry per CDR3 protein results from TCRdb running MiXCR on the multiplex PCR reads. The profile shows about 140,000 distinct CDR3 sequences, around a third of them singletons. Sequenced material: axillary lymph node tissue. Receptors originate from a female donor with breast cancer. Some clones in this sample may be carry-over from other donors' samples. The CDR3 runs from the conserved cysteine through the conserved F or W. Each record gives: V gene, clone size, J gene, D gene, CDR3 protein, CDR3 DNA. A D gene is named only where the DNA matches it firmly. Not every row has a clone size; where given, it reads once, few, many or a size class.

>TRBV12-3/TRBV12-4|many|TRBJ1-5|.
CASSLGTENQPQHF
TGTGCCAGCAGTTTAGGGACAGAAAATCAGCCCCAGCATTTT
>TRBV14|many|TRBJ1-2|.
CASSQGTYYGYTF
TGTGCCAGCAGCCAAGGGACCTACTATGGCTACACCTTC
>TRBV5-6|many|TRBJ1-6|.
CASSLGGGRYNSPLHF
TGTGCCAGCAGCTTGGGGGGGGGGAGATATAATTCACCCCTCCACTTT
>TRBV20-1|many|TRBJ2-3|.
CSARDLQFPETNTQYF
TGCAGTGCTAGAGATCTTCAGTTCCCCGAGACCAATACGCAGTATTTT
>TRBV28|many|TRBJ2-7|.
CASSFGLSSYEQYF
TGTGCCAGCAGTTTCGGTTTGAGCTCCTACGAGCAGTACTTC
>TRBV5-5|many|TRBJ2-2|.
CASSFPSAGYGTGELFF
TGTGCCAGCAGCTTCCCCAGTGCAGGGTATGGCACCGGGGAGCTGTTTTTT
>TRBV18|many|TRBJ1-6|.
CASSGSRGGPQDSPLHF
TGTGCCAGCTCGGGGTCCAGGGGAGGGCCCCAGGATTCACCCCTCCACTTT
>TRBV4-3|many|TRBJ2-3|TRBD2
CASSQDHGTSGSDTQYF
TGCGCCAGCAGCCAAGATCATGGGACTAGCGGTTCAGATACGCAGTATTTT
>TRBV28|many|TRBJ1-2|TRBD1
CASSFQGQPGGYTF
TGTGCCAGCAGTTTTCAGGGACAGCCGGGCGGCTACACCTTC
>TRBV29-1|many|TRBJ1-4|.
CSVARTVNEKLFF
TGCAGCGTTGCCAGGACAGTTAATGAAAAACTGTTTTTT
>TRBV18|many|TRBJ2-5|.
CASSPQEGLETQYF
TGTGCCAGCTCACCACAGGAGGGGCTGGAGACCCAGTACTTC
>TRBV20-1|many|TRBJ2-7|.
CSASGDGEQYF
TGCAGTGCCTCAGGGGACGGCGAGCAGTACTTC
>TRBV7-2|.|TRBJ1-4|.
CASTETPGQGLFF
TGTGCCAGCACCGAGACCCCCGGGCAAGGTCTGTTTTTT
>TRBV28|many|TRBJ2-7|TRBD2
CATLPTGTSSYEQYF
TGTGCCACCCTACCAACCGGGACTAGTAGCTACGAGCAGTACTTC